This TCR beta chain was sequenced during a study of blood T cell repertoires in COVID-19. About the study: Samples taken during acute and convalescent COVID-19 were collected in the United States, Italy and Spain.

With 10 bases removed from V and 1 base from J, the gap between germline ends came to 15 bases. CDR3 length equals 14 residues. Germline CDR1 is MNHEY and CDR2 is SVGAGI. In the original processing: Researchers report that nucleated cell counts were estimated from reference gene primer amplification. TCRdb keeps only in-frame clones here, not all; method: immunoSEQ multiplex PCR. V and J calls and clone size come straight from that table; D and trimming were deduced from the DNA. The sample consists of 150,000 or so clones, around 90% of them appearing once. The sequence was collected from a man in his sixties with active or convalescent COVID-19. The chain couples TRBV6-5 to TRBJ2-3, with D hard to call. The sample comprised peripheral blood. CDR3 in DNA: TGTGCCACGGGTACGGAGATGGGCACAGATACGCAGTATTTT. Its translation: CATGTEMGTDTQYF.